Included here is one TCR beta chain sequence, with context. The data derive from a study of early T cells in non-severe SARS-CoV-2 infection. In TCRdb, the 5' RACE reads were re-called with MiXCR into one record per CDR3 protein. Of 35,000 to 45,000 distinct CDR3 sequences listed, about 6% are singletons. There are 12 residues in the CDR3. CDR1 is SGDLS, CDR2 YYNGEE, per germline. V lost 4 bases to trimming and J lost 5 bases, with 9 bases between them. Sequenced here: whole blood, sampled at baseline. This TCR was recovered from an adult who was a healthcare worker with PCR-confirmed SARS-CoV-2 infection or an uninfected control (not recorded which). This sequence joins TRBV9 and TRBJ1-2; no clear D gene. This CDR3 is CASSPVAYGYTF. The CDR3 bases are TGTGCCAGCAGCCCAGTCGCATATGGCTACACCTTC. Combining the CDR3 with reference TRBV9 and TRBJ1-2 gives the whole variable domain DSGVTQTPKHLITATGQRVTLRCSPRSGDLSVYWYQQSLDQGLQFLIQYYNGEERAKGNILERFSAQQFPDLHSELNLSSLELGDSALYFCASSPVAYGYTFGSGTRLTVV.